This T cell receptor beta chain was sequenced during a study of human T cells and chemical hapten exposure. Study context: Small pooled library volume differences chiefly drove per-sample TCR yield variation.

The study's findings and limits: TCRs exceeding a frequency of 1 in 1000 stayed unchanged under DPC sensitization.

Total RNA was extracted from unfractionated whole blood. This clonotype was seen repeatedly, ten times or more. Its antigen is undetermined. Unique molecular identifiers were linked by the library to individual cDNA molecules. In the study's own analysis: The median was around 100,000 TCRs per sample, ranging about 20,000 to 690,600. One entry per CDR3 protein, called by TCRdb with MiXCR from the 5' RACE reads. TCRdb's processing, not the study's, gives the V and J calls here. The table lists 120,000 to 150,000 distinct CDR3 sequences, 4.1% of them singletons, with over 1.3% in the top ten. The clonotype comes from a female donor in good health.

The CDR3 bases are TGTGCCAGCAGCTTGGGAACTAGCGGGGGCGCAACGCAGTATTTT. This codes for CASSLGTSGGATQYF. The chain uses TRBV7-2 and TRBJ2-3; TRBD2 agrees at 11 bases. This CDR3 spans 15 amino acids. V was pared by 3 bases and J by 9 bases, with 8 bases of the junction left unmatched. CDR1 is SGHTA and CDR2 is FQGNSA in the germline V gene.